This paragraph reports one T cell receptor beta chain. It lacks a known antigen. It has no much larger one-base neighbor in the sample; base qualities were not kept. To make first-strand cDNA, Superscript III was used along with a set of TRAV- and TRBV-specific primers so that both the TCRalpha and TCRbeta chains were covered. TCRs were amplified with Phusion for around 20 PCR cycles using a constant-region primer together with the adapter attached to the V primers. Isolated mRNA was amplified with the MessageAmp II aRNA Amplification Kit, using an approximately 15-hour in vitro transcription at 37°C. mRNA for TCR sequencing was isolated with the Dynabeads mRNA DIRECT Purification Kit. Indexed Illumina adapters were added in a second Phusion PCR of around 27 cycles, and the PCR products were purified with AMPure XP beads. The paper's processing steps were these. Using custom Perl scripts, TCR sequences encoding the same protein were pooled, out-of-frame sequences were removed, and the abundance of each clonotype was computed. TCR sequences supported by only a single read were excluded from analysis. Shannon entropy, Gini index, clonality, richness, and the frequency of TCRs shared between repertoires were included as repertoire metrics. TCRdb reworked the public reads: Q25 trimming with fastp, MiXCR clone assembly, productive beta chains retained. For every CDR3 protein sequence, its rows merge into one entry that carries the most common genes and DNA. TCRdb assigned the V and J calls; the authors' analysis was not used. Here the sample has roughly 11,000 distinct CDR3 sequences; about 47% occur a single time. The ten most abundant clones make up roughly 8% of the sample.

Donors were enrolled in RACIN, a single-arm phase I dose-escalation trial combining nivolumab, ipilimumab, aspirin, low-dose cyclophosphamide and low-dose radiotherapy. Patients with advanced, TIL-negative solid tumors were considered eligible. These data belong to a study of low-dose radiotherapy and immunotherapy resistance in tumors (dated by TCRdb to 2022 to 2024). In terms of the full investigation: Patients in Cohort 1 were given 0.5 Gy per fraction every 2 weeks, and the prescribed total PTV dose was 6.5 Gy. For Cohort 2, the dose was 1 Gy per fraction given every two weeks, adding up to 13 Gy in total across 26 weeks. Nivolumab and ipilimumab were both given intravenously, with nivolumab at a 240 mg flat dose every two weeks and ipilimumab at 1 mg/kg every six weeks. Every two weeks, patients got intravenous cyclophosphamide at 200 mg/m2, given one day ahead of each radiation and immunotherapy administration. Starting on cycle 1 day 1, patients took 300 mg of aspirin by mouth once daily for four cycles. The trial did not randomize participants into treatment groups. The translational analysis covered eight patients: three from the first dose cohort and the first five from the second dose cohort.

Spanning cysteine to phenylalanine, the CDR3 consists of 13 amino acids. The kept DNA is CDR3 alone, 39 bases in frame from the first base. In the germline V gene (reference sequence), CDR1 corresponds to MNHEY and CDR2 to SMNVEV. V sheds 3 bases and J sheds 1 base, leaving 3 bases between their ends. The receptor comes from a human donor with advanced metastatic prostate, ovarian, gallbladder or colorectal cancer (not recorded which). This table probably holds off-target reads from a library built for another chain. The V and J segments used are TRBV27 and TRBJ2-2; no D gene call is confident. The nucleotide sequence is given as TGTGCCAGCAGTTTTTGGAACACCGGGGAGCTGTTTTTT. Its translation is CASSFWNTGELFF.